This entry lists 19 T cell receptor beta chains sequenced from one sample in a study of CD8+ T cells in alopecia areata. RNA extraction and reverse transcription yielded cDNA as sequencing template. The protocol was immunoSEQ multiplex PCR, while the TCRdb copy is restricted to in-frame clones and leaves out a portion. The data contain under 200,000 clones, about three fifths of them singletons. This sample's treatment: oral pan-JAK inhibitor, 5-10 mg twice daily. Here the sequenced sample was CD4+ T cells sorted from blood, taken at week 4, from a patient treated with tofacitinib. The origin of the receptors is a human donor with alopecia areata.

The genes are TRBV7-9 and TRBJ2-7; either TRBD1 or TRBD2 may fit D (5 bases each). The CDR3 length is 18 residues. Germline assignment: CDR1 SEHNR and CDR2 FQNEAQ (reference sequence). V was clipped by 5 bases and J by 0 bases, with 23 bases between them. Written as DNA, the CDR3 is TGTGCCAGCAGCCTGGGGACCAACAAGTTCGGAGACTCCTACGAGCAGTACTTC. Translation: CASSLGTNKFGDSYEQYF.

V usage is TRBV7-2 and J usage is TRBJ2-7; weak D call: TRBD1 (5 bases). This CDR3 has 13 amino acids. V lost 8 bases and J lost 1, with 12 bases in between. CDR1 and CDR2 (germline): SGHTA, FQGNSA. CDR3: CASQGSWSYEQYF. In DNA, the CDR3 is TGTGCCAGCCAGGGCAGCTGGTCCTACGAGCAGTACTTC.

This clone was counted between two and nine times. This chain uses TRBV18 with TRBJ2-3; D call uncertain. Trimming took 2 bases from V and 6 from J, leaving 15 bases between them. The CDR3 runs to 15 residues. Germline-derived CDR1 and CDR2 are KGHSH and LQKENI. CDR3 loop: CASSPVDQHGDTQYF. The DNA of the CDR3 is TGTGCCAGCTCACCAGTTGACCAGCATGGCGATACGCAGTATTTT.

The CDR3, as DNA: TGTGCCAGCAGTGAGGGAGGCAGGGGTCTCACTGAAGCTTTCTTT. Protein: CASSEGGRGLTEAFF. V is TRBV25-1 and J is TRBJ1-1, with a weak D call TRBD1 (6 bases). The CDR3 totals 15 residues. Germline lookup yields CDR1 MGHDK and CDR2 SYGVNS. Deletions cut 3 bases from V and 4 bases from J, with 15 bases between.

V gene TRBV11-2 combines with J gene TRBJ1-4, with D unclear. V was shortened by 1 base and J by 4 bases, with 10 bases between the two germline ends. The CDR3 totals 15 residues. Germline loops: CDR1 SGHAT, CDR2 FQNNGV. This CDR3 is CASSLVEEDNEKLFF. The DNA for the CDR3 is TGTGCCAGCAGCTTAGTAGAGGAGGATAATGAAAAACTGTTTTTT.

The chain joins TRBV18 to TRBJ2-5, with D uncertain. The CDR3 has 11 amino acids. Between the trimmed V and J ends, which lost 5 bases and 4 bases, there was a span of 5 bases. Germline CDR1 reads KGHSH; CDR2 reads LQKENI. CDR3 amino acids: CASSSTETQYF. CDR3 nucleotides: TGTGCCAGCTCATCGACAGAGACCCAGTACTTC.

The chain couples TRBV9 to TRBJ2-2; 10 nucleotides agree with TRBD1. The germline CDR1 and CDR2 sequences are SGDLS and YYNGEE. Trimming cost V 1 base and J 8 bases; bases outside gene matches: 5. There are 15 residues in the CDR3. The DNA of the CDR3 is TGTGCCAGCAGCGTAAGGGACAGGGGATATGGGGAGCTGTTTTTT. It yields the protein CASSVRDRGYGELFF.

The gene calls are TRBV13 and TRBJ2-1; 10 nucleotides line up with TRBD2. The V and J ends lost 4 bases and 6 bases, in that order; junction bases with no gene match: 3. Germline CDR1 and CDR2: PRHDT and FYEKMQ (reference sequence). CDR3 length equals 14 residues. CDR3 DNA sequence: TGTGCCAGCAGCTCCATAGCGGGGGGCAATGAGCAGTTCTTC. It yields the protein CASSSIAGGNEQFF.

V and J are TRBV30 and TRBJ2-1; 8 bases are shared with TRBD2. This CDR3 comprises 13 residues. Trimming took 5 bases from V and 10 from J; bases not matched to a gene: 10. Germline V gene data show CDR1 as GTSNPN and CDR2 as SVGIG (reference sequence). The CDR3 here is CAWGGPSGWEQFF. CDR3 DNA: TGTGCCTGGGGGGGCCCTAGCGGGTGGGAGCAGTTCTTC.

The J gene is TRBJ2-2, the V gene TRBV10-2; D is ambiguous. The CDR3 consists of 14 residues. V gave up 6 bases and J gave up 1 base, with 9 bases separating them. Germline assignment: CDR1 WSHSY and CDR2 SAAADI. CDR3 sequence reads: CASRVQVNTGELFF. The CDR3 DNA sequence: TGCGCCAGCAGAGTCCAGGTGAACACCGGGGAGCTGTTTTTT.

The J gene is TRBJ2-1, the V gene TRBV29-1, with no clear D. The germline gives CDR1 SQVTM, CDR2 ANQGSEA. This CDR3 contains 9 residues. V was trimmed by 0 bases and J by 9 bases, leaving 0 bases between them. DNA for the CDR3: TGCAGCGTTGAAGATGAGCAGTTCTTC. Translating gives CSVEDEQFF.

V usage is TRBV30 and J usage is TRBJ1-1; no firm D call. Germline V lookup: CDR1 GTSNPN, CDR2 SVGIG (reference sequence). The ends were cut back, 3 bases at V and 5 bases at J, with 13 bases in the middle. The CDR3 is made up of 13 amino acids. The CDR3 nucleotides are TGTGCCTGGAGGCCAACAGAGTCAACTGAAGCTTTCTTT. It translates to CAWRPTESTEAFF.

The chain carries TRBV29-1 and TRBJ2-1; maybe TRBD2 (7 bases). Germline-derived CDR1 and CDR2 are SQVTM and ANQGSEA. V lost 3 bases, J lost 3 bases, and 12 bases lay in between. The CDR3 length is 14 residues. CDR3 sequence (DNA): TGCAGCGTTGATGGGGGGGCCGGCTACAATGAGCAGTTCTTC. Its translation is CSVDGGAGYNEQFF.

CDR3 nucleotides: TGTGCCAGCTCGTCGGGTGGGAGCACTGAAGCTTTCTTT. Translated, it gives CASSSGGSTEAFF. This chain joins TRBV18 and TRBJ1-1; D remains unclear. Germline CDR1 and CDR2: KGHSH and LQKENI. The length of the CDR3 is 13 residues. V was clipped by 6 bases and J by 4 bases, with 12 bases between them.

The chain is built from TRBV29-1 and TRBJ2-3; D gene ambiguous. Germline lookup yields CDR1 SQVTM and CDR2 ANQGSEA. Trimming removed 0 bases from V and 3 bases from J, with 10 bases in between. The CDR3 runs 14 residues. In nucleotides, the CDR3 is TGCAGCGTTGAAGATCCCCTTCGGACAGATACGCAGTATTTT. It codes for CSVEDPLRTDTQYF.

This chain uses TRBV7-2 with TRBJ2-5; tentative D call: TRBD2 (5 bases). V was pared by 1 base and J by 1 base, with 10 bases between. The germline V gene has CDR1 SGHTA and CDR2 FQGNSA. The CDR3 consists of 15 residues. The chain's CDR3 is CASSLGWLAQETQYF. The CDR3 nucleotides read TGTGCCAGCAGCTTAGGTTGGCTAGCCCAAGAGACCCAGTACTTC.

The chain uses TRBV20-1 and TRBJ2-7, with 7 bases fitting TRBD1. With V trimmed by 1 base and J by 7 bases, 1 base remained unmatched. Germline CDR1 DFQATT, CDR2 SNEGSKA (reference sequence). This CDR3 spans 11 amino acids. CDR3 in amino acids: CSARGDREQYF. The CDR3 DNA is TGCAGTGCTAGAGGGGACAGAGAGCAGTACTTC.

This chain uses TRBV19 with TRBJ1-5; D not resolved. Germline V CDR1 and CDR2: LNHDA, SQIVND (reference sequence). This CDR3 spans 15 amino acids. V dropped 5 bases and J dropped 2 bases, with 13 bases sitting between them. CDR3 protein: CASSADNTRNQPQHF. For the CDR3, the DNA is TGTGCCAGTAGTGCCGACAATACCCGCAATCAGCCCCAGCATTTT.

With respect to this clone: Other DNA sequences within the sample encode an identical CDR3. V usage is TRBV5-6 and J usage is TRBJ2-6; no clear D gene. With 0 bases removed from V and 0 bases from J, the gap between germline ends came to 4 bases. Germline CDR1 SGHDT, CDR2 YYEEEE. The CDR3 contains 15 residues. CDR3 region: CASSLGVSGANVLTF. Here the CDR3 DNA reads TGTGCCAGCAGCTTGGGAGTCTCTGGGGCCAACGTCCTGACTTTC.